These 3 T cell receptor beta chains were sequenced from one sample in a study of molecular identifiers for immune sequencing clone quantification. Via MiXCR, TCRdb re-called the PCR reads, giving one row per CDR3 protein. The sample contains under 600,000 distinct CDR3 sequences, 25% of which appear only once. Sample: naive CD8+ T cells from blood, with Jurkat cell RNA spiked in. Indicated subset: FACS-sorted CD8+CD4-CCR7+CD45RA+ naive T cells. The receptors come from a human donor in good health. Some libraries in this study had Jurkat cell RNA spiked in.

This clonotype showed up many times. The chain links TRBV18 to TRBJ2-3; D may match TRBD1 or TRBD2 (5 bases each). CDR3 length equals 15 residues. Germline CDR1 is KGHSH and CDR2 is LQKENI. V dropped 0 bases and J dropped 2 bases, with 9 bases sitting between them. CDR3 DNA: TGTGCCAGCTCACCACCAGCGGACAACACAGATACGCAGTATTTT. It specifies CASSPPADNTDTQYF.

This clonotype was counted a few times. Being one base from a much bigger clone, this may be a read error. The chain combines TRBV29-1 with TRBJ2-1; D may be TRBD2 (5 bases). Germline CDR1 and CDR2: SQVTM and ANQGSEA. The CDR3 is made up of 13 amino acids. CDR3 nucleotides: TGCAGCGTTGTTGGCGGGCAGAGGGATGAGCAGCTCTTC. Protein sequence: CSVVGGQRDEQLF.

This clonotype occurred a few times. The rearrangement joins TRBV13 to TRBJ1-3, with D hard to call. Trimming removed 4 bases from V and 0 bases from J, with 10 bases in between. The CDR3 is 15 residues long. The germline V gene encodes CDR1 PRHDT and CDR2 FYEKMQ (reference sequence). This CDR3 reads CASSSGAYSGNTIYF. The DNA for the CDR3 is TGTGCCAGCAGCTCGGGTGCCTACTCTGGAAACACCATATATTTT. Full variable domain (remainder filled in from reference TRBV13 and TRBJ1-3): AAGVIQSPRHLIKEKRETATLKCYPIPRHDTVYWYQQGPGQDPQFLISFYEKMQSDKGSIPDRFSAQQFSDYHSELNMSSLELGDSALYFCASSSGAYSGNTIYFGEGSWLTVV.